One and the same sample provided the 28 T cell receptor beta chains below, sequenced in a study of T cells in women clearing cervical HPV infection. Method: immunoSEQ multiplex PCR; TCRdb's copy keeps in-frame clones and lacks some. In all, the sample yields some 41,000 clones. Source material: blood buffy coat. These receptor sequences come from a woman between 18 and 70 years old with a cervical HPV16 infection that either progressed to CIN3+ or cleared (not recorded which).

Points on this clone: Read coverage stops 3 residues before the CDR3 terminus; the germline J gene supplies the remainder. The chain has TRBV7-9 and TRBJ1-2, with D possibly matching TRBD1 (5 bases). This CDR3 comprises 14 residues. Germline lookup yields CDR1 SEHNR and CDR2 FQNEAQ (reference sequence). V was clipped by 1 base and J by 4 bases, with 10 bases between them. The chain's CDR3 is CASSLVTASYGYTF. Incomplete CDR3 DNA: TGTGCCAGCAGCTTAGTGACAGCCAGCTATGGC.

Regarding this clone: The CDR3 is cut off 3 residues early in the read; its end comes from the germline J gene. The chain employs TRBV29-1 and TRBJ2-7; 9 bases line up with TRBD1. CDR1 is SQVTM, CDR2 ANQGSEA, per germline. The CDR3 is 13 residues long. Losses at the gene ends were 5 bases for V and 1 base for J; bases not matched to a gene: 3. This CDR3 reads CSVKQGASYEQYF. Partial CDR3 DNA: TGCAGCGTTAAACAGGGGGCGTCCTACGAG.

As for this clone: The CDR3 end lies 3 residues beyond the end of the read and is filled in from the germline J gene. The chain is built from TRBV29-1 and TRBJ2-7; weak D call: TRBD1 (5 bases). This CDR3 is built from 15 residues. V dropped 1 base and J dropped 3 bases, with 16 bases sitting between them. CDR1 is SQVTM, CDR2 ANQGSEA, per germline. The CDR3 reads CSVEVEGVPIYEQYF. The part of the CDR3 DNA that was read is TGCAGCGTTGAAGTCGAAGGGGTTCCCATCTACGAG.

To note about this clone: The read terminates 3 residues ahead of where the CDR3 ends, so the germline J gene completes it. The sample contains more than one DNA sequence encoding this CDR3. This chain joins TRBV28 and TRBJ1-2; 8 nucleotides line up with TRBD1. The CDR3 contains 14 residues. The V gene's germline CDR1 is MDHEN and CDR2 SYDVKM. V gave up 3 bases and J gave up 7 bases; unmatched junction bases: 7. The CDR3 sequence is CASSLDQGARGYTF. The part of the CDR3 DNA that was read is TGTGCCAGCAGTTTGGACCAGGGGGCGCGTGGC.

To note about this clone: The read finishes 3 residues shy of the CDR3 end, and the germline J gene is used to complete it. The gene calls are TRBV28 and TRBJ2-5; 7 nucleotides match TRBD1. CDR1 and CDR2 from the germline V gene are MDHEN and SYDVKM. After removal of 5 bases from V and 2 bases from J, the junction contained 2 bases not matched to a gene. The CDR3 contains 13 residues. CDR3 DNA, as far as it was read: TGTGCCAGCAGTACGGGACAGCAAGAGACC. It translates to CASSTGQQET. The full CDR3 protein is CASSTGQQETQYF.

Comments on this clone: The read falls 3 residues short of the CDR3 end, and the missing part is taken from the germline J gene. The rearrangement links TRBV18 to TRBJ1-1; tentative D call: TRBD1 (5 bases). V gave up 3 bases and J gave up 1 base, with 21 bases separating them. Germline V gene sequence: CDR1 KGHSH, CDR2 LQKENI. The CDR3 contains 18 residues. CDR3 DNA, as far as it was read: TGTGCCAGCTCACCGACGGGCAGGGCAGGTTGGGCGAACACTGAA. Its protein product is CASSPTGRAGWANTE. The full CDR3 protein reads CASSPTGRAGWANTEAFF.

Of note for this clone: Coverage ceases 3 residues before the CDR3 finishes, and the germline J gene fills in the end. This sequence joins TRBV28 and TRBJ1-2; TRBD1 is a possible D gene (6 bases). This CDR3 comprises 16 residues. Germline CDR1 is MDHEN and CDR2 is SYDVKM. V dropped 2 bases and J dropped 2 bases, with 15 bases sitting between them. This chain's CDR3 is CASSLGFGGLNYGYTF. The CDR3 DNA, read in part, is TGTGCCAGCAGTTTAGGGTTCGGGGGGCTAAACTATGGC.

As concerns this clone: The read comes to an end 3 residues before the CDR3 does, leaving the germline J gene to fill in the end. The chain joins TRBV9 to TRBJ2-3; D remains unclear. CDR3 length: 13 amino acids. The germline V gene has CDR1 SGDLS and CDR2 YYNGEE. V gave up 3 bases and J gave up 0 bases, with 5 bases separating them. The CDR3 loop reads CASSATSTDTQYF. The DNA read from the CDR3 is TGTGCCAGCAGCGCTACTAGCACAGATACG.

A remark on this clone: The CDR3 end is not reached by the read, which stops 3 residues before it; the germline J gene fills it in. The rearrangement links TRBV7-2 to TRBJ2-7, with 10 bases that match TRBD1. This CDR3 is built from 14 residues. Germline CDR1 reads SGHTA; CDR2 reads FQGNSA. V shed 4 bases, J shed 4 bases, and the junction held 4 bases outside the gene matches. Here the CDR3 reads CASSSGQGEYEQYF. The DNA read from the CDR3 is TGTGCCAGCAGCTCAGGACAGGGGGAGTACGAG.

As regards this clone: The CDR3 end is not reached by the read, which stops 3 residues before it; the germline J gene fills it in. This chain joins TRBV7-6 and TRBJ1-1, with a possible D match to TRBD1 (5 bases). The germline gives CDR1 SGHVS, CDR2 FNYEAQ. The CDR3 length is 14 residues. The germline V and J ends were trimmed by 5 bases and 3 bases, with 13 bases remaining between them. The CDR3 sequence: CASSTGLGHTEAFF. The CDR3 bases that were read are TGTGCCAGCAGCACGGGATTGGGGCACACTGAA.

Concerning this clone itself: The read stops 3 residues short of the end of the CDR3; the missing end is completed from the germline J gene. This chain connects TRBV9 to TRBJ2-7; 7 bases are a match to TRBD1. With 4 bases clipped from V and 6 bases from J, the junction kept 10 bases outside the gene matches. This CDR3 has 14 amino acids. Germline V gene sequence: CDR1 SGDLS, CDR2 YYNGEE. The CDR3 here is CASSTGTVTGEQYF. The CDR3 bases that were read are TGTGCCAGCAGCACAGGGACAGTGACCGGCGAG.

As to this clone: The CDR3 end falls 3 residues outside the read, so it is completed with the germline J gene. V and J are TRBV7-6 and TRBJ2-3; D perhaps matches TRBD1 (7 bases). V gave up 0 bases and J gave up 3 bases, with 16 bases separating them. The CDR3 covers 17 residues. CDR1 SGHVS and CDR2 FNYEAQ come from the germline V gene. CDR3 loop: CASSLAPLQGRTDTQYF. The part of the CDR3 DNA that was read is TGTGCCAGCAGCTTAGCTCCCTTACAGGGGAGGACAGATACG.

This clone registers medium-sized by frequency. With the read ending 3 residues before the CDR3 end, the germline J gene is used to fill in that end. J is TRBJ2-3 and V is TRBV20-1, with 7 bases aligning to TRBD1. The trim removed 4 bases at V and 2 bases at J, leaving 9 bases unmatched. The germline gives CDR1 DFQATT, CDR2 SNEGSKA (reference sequence). This CDR3 has 15 amino acids. This chain's CDR3 is CSATMTGNITDTQYF. The DNA read from the CDR3 is TGCAGTGCTACAATGACAGGGAACATCACAGATACG.

The CDR3 is CASGLTETGEQFF. The sequenced part of the CDR3 DNA is TGTGCCAGTGGACTGACGGAAACGGGTGAG. The chain joins TRBV2 to TRBJ2-1; D possibly corresponds to TRBD2 (5 bases). The read terminates 3 residues before the CDR3 end, so the remaining end is supplied by the germline J gene. The germline CDR1 and CDR2 sequences are SNHLY and FYNNEI. With 9 bases removed from V and 9 bases from J, the gap between germline ends came to 18 bases. The CDR3 runs to 13 residues.

A note on this clone: The read is 3 residues too short to cover the CDR3 end, so that end is filled in from the germline J gene. The V gene is TRBV19, the J gene TRBJ2-7; D may be TRBD1 (6 bases). The V end was cut by 11 bases, the J end by 2 bases, with 16 bases between. This CDR3 has 13 amino acids. The V gene's germline CDR1 is LNHDA and CDR2 SQIVND (reference sequence). CDR3 residues: CASQGTSAYEQYF. The sequenced part of the CDR3 DNA is TGTGCCTCCCAGGGGACATCCGCCTACGAG.

About this clone itself: The read ends 3 residues shy of where the CDR3 ends; the end is completed using the germline J gene. The genes are TRBV5-4 and TRBJ2-3, with D hard to call. The CDR3 is made up of 15 amino acids. V shed 1 base and J shed 1 base, with 10 bases lying between them. Per germline, CDR1 SGHNT and CDR2 YYREEE (reference sequence). The sequenced CDR3 bases are TGTGCCAGCAGCTTGCGTTCGGCGGGCACAGATACG. Residues: CASSLRSAGTDT. The full CDR3 protein is CASSLRSAGTDTQYF.

As regards this clone: The CDR3 end falls 3 residues outside the read, so it is completed with the germline J gene. The chain employs TRBV7-9 and TRBJ1-2; a weak D match, TRBD1 (5 bases). The CDR3 totals 15 residues. Trimming took off 6 bases at V and 0 bases at J, with 14 bases between the two ends. Germline V gene data show CDR1 as SEHNR and CDR2 as FQNEAQ (reference sequence). CDR3 loop: CASSSGQGTNYGYTF. The DNA read from the CDR3 is TGTGCCAGCAGTTCCGGACAAGGGACTAACTATGGC.

The CDR3: CSAFDRDRGNYGYTF. Incomplete CDR3 DNA: TGCAGTGCTTTTGACCGGGACAGAGGAAACTATGGC. This chain joins TRBV20-1 and TRBJ1-2; 7 nucleotides line up with TRBD1. Sequencing ends 3 residues short of the CDR3 end; the germline J gene provides the rest. Unmatched junction bases numbered 11, after V lost 5 bases and J lost 2 bases. The CDR3 runs 15 residues. The V gene's germline CDR1 is DFQATT and CDR2 SNEGSKA (reference sequence).

Points on this clone: From the germline J gene comes the end of the CDR3, since the read stops 3 residues before it. This chain connects TRBV20-1 to TRBJ1-6, with a tentative D call TRBD1 (6 bases). Germline values: CDR1 DFQATT, CDR2 SNEGSKA (reference sequence). Trimming removed 5 bases at V and 7 bases at J, with 9 bases between. The length of the CDR3 is 12 residues. CDR3 in amino acids: CSASQGNSPLHF. The part of the CDR3 DNA that was read is TGCAGTGCTTCACAGGGAAATTCACCC.

As to this clone: From the germline J gene comes the end of the CDR3, since the read stops 3 residues before it. The J gene is TRBJ2-2, the V gene TRBV20-1, with TRBD1 as a possible D gene (5 bases). Trimming took off 0 bases at V and 4 bases at J, with 15 bases between the two ends. The CDR3 sequence is 16 residues long. Germline CDR1 is DFQATT and CDR2 is SNEGSKA (reference sequence). CDR3 bases read: TGCAGTGCTAGAGATTCAAGACAGACTGCCACCGGGGAG. Translation gives CSARDSRQTATGE. In full, the CDR3 reads CSARDSRQTATGELFF.

A note on this clone: Sequencing ends 3 residues short of the CDR3 end; the germline J gene provides the rest. The V and J genes are TRBV19 and TRBJ1-4, with a possible D match to TRBD1 (5 bases). Trimming stripped 11 bases from V and 8 bases from J, with 21 bases between. Looked up from germline, CDR1 is LNHDA and CDR2 is SQIVND (reference sequence). The CDR3 contains 14 residues. Incomplete CDR3 DNA: TGTGCCGGCGCGGGGGAGGTAAGGAAAGAAAAA. Its protein product is CAGAGEVRKEK. In full, the CDR3 reads CAGAGEVRKEKLFF.

With regard to this clone: Read sequence stops 3 residues before the CDR3 end, and the germline J gene provides the missing end. This chain connects TRBV10-3 to TRBJ2-1; TRBD1 aligns across 9 bases. Unmatched junction bases numbered 4, after V lost 8 bases and J lost 5 bases. The CDR3 loop spans 13 amino acids. The germline V gene has CDR1 ENHRY and CDR2 SYGVKD. CDR3 residues: CAIGDRENNEQFF. CDR3 DNA (partial): TGTGCCATCGGGGACAGGGAGAACAATGAG.

Turning to this clone: Read sequence stops 3 residues before the CDR3 end, and the germline J gene provides the missing end. V gene TRBV6-2 or TRBV6-3 combines with J gene TRBJ2-3; 8 nucleotides align to TRBD1. The CDR3 extends over 15 amino acids. The ends lost 6 bases at V and 1 base at J; junction bases unmatched: 6. The V gene's germline CDR1 is MNHEY and CDR2 SVGEGT. This CDR3 reads CASSLGQGRTDTQYF. CDR3 bases read: TGTGCCAGCAGCCTCGGACAGGGACGCACAGATACG.

A word on this clone: The read terminates 3 residues ahead of where the CDR3 ends, so the germline J gene completes it. The chain couples TRBV4-1 to TRBJ2-3, with 9 bases matching TRBD1. Germline CDR1 reads MGHRA; CDR2 reads YSYEKL. This CDR3 has 17 residues. The J segment lost 0 bases and the V segment lost 0 bases, leaving 4 bases of the junction unmatched. The sequenced CDR3 bases are TGCGCCAGCAGCCAAGATTCCGGGACAGGGAGCACAGATACG. It yields the protein CASSQDSGTGSTDT. The CDR3 as a whole reads CASSQDSGTGSTDTQYF.

Concerning this clone: The sequence runs out 3 residues before the end of the CDR3; the remainder is reconstructed from the germline J gene. V and J are TRBV6-2 or TRBV6-3 and TRBJ2-2, with TRBD2 matching over 11 bases. The junction had 3 bases not matched to a gene; V was cut back by 6 bases and J by 6 bases. Per the germline V gene, CDR1 is MNHEY and CDR2 is SVGEGT. The CDR3 extends over 14 amino acids. The sequenced CDR3 bases are TGTGCCAGCAGACTAGCGGGAGTCTCCGGGGAG. Translation gives CASRLAGVSGE. The complete CDR3 protein is CASRLAGVSGELFF.

For this clone: Read coverage stops 3 residues before the CDR3 terminus; the germline J gene supplies the remainder. This chain links TRBV30 with TRBJ1-3; a weak D match, TRBD1 (6 bases). This CDR3 contains 13 residues. Germline CDR1 is GTSNPN and CDR2 is SVGIG (reference sequence). Between the trimmed V and J ends, which lost 0 bases and 7 bases, there was a span of 10 bases. The chain's CDR3 is CAWSVQGWNTIYF. The part of the CDR3 DNA that was read is TGTGCCTGGAGTGTACAGGGTTGGAACACC. The variable domain in full, with the rest retrieved from reference TRBV30 and TRBJ1-3, is SQTIHQWPATLVQPVGSPLSLECTVEGTSNPNLYWYRQAAGRGLQLLFYSVGIGQISSEVPQNLSASRPQDRQFILSSKKLLLSDSGFYLCAWSVQGWNTIYFGEGSWLTVV.

About this clone itself: The CDR3 end falls 3 residues outside the read, so it is completed with the germline J gene. Other DNA sequences of this sample code for an identical CDR3. This chain uses TRBV5-4 with TRBJ1-1, with a weak D call TRBD1 (6 bases). Trimming removed 2 bases at V and 1 base at J, with 9 bases between. The CDR3 runs 14 residues. Germline CDR1 and CDR2: SGHNT and YYREEE (reference sequence). The CDR3 DNA, read in part, is TGTGCCAGCAGCTTACAGGGATGGAACACTGAA. This gives the protein CASSLQGWNTE. From start to end, the CDR3 is CASSLQGWNTEAFF.

CDR3 loop: CASSFRTGEEETQYF. CDR3 DNA, as far as it was read: TGTGCCAGCAGCTTCCGGACAGGGGAGGAGGAGACC. The gene calls are TRBV7-6 and TRBJ2-5; 9 nucleotides agree with TRBD1. The read gets to within 3 residues of the CDR3 end, and the germline J gene fills in the rest. Germline CDR1 reads SGHVS; CDR2 reads FNYEAQ. This CDR3 has 15 amino acids. V was pared by 3 bases and J by 5 bases, with 7 bases of the junction left unmatched.